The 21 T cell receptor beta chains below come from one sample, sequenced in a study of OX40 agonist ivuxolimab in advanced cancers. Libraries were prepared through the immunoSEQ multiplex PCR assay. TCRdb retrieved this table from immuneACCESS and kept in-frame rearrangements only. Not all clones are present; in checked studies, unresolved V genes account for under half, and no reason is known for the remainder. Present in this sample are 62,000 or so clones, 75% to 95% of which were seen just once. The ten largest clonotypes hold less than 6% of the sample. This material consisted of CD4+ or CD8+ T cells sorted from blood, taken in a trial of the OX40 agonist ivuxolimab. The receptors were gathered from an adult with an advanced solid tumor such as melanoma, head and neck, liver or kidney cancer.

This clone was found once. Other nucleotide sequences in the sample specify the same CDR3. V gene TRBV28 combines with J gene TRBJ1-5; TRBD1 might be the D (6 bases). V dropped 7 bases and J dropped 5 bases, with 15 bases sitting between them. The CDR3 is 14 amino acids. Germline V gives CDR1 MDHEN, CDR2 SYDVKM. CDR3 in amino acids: CASTIGGVDQPQHF. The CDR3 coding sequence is TGTGCCAGCACCATAGGGGGGGTCGATCAGCCCCAGCATTTT.

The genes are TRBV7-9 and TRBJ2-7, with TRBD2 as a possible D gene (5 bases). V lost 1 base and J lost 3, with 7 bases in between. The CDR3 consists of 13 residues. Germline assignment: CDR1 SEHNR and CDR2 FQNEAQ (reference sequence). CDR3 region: CASSLDGVYEQYF. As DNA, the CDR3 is TGTGCCAGCAGCTTAGACGGGGTCTACGAGCAGTACTTC. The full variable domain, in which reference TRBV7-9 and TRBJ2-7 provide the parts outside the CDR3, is DTGVSQNPRHKITKRGQNVTFRCDPISEHNRLYWYRQTLGQGPEFLTYFQNEAQLEKSRLLSDRFSAERPKGSFSTLEIQRTEQGDSAMYLCASSLDGVYEQYFGPGTRLTVT.

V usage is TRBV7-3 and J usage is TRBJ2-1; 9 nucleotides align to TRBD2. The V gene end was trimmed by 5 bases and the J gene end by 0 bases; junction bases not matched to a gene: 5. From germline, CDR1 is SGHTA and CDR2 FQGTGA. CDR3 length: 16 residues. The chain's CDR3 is CASSGLAPSSYNEQFF. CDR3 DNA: TGTGCCAGCAGCGGACTAGCGCCGAGCTCCTACAATGAGCAGTTCTTC.

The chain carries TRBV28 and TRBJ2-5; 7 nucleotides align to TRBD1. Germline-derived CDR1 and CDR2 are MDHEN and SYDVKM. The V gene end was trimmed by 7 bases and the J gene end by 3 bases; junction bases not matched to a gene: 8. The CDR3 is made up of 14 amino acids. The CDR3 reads CASILTGQEETQYF. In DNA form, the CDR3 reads TGTGCCAGCATCCTTACAGGACAGGAAGAGACCCAGTACTTC.

The CDR3, as DNA: TGTGCCAGCAGCCCAGGGACCGCTGATGAAAAACTGTTTTTT. Protein sequence: CASSPGTADEKLFF. The chain joins TRBV28 to TRBJ1-4; the D gene is possibly TRBD1 (5 bases). This CDR3 is 14 amino acids long. V lost 6 bases to trimming and J lost 6 bases, with 14 bases between them. Germline assignment: CDR1 MDHEN and CDR2 SYDVKM. Together with reference TRBV28 and TRBJ1-4, the CDR3 gives the full variable domain: DVKVTQSSRYLVKRTGEKVFLECVQDMDHENMFWYRQDPGLGLRLIYFSYDVKMKEKGDIPEGYSVSREKKERFSLILESASTNQTSMYLCASSPGTADEKLFFGSGTQLSVL.

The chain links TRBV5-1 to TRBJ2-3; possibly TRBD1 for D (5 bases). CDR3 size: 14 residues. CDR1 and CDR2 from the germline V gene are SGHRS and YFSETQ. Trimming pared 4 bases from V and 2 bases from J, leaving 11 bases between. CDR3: CASSKGNPTDTQYF. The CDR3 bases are TGCGCCAGCAGCAAGGGGAATCCCACAGATACGCAGTATTTT. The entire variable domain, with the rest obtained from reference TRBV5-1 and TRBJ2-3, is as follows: KAGVTQTPRYLIKTRGQQVTLSCSPISGHRSVSWYQQTPGQGLQFLFEYFSETQRNKGNFPGRFSGRQFSNSRSEMNVSTLELGDSALYLCASSKGNPTDTQYFGPGTRLTVL.

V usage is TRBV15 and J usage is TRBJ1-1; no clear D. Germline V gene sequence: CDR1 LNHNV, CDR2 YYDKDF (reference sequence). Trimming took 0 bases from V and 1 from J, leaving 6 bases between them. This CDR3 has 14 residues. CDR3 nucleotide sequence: TGTGCCACCAGCAGAGATAATCGGAACACTGAAGCTTTCTTT. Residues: CATSRDNRNTEAFF.

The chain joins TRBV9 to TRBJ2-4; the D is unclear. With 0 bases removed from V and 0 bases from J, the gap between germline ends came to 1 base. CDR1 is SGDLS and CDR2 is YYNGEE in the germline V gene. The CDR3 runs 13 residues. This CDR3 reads CASSVGAKNIQYF. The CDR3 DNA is TGTGCCAGCAGCGTAGGAGCCAAAAACATTCAGTACTTC.

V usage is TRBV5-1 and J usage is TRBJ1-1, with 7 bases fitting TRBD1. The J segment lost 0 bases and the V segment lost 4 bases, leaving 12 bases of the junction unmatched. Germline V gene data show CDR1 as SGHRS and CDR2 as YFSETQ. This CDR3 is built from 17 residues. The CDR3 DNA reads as TGCGCCAGCAGCCCCACCCTACACACAGGGGTGAACACTGAAGCTTTCTTT. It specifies CASSPTLHTGVNTEAFF. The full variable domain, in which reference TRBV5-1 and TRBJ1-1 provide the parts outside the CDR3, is KAGVTQTPRYLIKTRGQQVTLSCSPISGHRSVSWYQQTPGQGLQFLFEYFSETQRNKGNFPGRFSGRQFSNSRSEMNVSTLELGDSALYLCASSPTLHTGVNTEAFFGQGTRLTVV.

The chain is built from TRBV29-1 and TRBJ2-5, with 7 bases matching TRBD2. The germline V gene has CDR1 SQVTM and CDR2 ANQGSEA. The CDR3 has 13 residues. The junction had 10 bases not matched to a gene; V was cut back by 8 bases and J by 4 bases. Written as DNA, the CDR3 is TGCAGCACCCTCGGGGGGAGGGGAGAGACCCAGTACTTC. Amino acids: CSTLGGRGETQYF.

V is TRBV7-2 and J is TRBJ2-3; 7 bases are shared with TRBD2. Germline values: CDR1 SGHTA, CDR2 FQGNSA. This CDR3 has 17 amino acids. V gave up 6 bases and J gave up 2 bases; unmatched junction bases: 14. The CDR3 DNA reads TGTGCCAGCAGATCTACCTTAGCGGGCGGTTACACAGATACGCAGTATTTT. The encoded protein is CASRSTLAGGYTDTQYF.

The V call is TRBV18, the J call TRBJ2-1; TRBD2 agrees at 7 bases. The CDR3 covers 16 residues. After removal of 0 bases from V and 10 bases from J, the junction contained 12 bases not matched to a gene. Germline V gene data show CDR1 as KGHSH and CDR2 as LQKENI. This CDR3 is CASSPPLAGVPREQFF. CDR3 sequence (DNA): TGTGCCAGCTCACCACCCCTTGCGGGAGTCCCGCGCGAGCAGTTCTTC.

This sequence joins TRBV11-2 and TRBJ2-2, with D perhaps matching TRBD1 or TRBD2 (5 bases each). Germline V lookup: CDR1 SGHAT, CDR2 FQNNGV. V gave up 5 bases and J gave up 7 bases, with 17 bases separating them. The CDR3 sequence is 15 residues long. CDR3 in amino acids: CASSLGTLSGGELFF. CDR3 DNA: TGTGCCAGCAGCCTCGGGACCCTGAGCGGCGGGGAGCTGTTTTTT.

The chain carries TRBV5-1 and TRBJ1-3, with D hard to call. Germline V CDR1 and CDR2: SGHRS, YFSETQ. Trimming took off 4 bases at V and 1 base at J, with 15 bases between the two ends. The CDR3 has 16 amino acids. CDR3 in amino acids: CASSPQPTESGNTIYF. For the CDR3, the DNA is TGCGCCAGCAGCCCTCAACCTACAGAATCTGGAAACACCATATATTTT.

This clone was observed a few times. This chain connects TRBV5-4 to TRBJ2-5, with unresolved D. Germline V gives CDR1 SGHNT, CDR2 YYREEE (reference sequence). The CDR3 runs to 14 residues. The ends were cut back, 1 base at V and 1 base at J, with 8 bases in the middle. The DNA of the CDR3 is TGTGCCAGCAGCTTGATAGGCCCCCAAGAGACCCAGTACTTC. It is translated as CASSLIGPQETQYF.

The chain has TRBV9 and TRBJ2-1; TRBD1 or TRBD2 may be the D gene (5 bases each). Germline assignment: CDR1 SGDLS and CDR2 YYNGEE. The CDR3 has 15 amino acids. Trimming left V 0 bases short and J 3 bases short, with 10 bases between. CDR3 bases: TGTGCCAGCAGCGTAGACCCGAGGGGCTACAATGAGCAGTTCTTC. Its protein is CASSVDPRGYNEQFF. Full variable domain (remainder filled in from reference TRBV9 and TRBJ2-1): DSGVTQTPKHLITATGQRVTLRCSPRSGDLSVYWYQQSLDQGLQFLIQYYNGEERAKGNILERFSAQQFPDLHSELNLSSLELGDSALYFCASSVDPRGYNEQFFGPGTRLTVL.

CDR3 residues: CASSLMVGGTLNEQFF. The CDR3, as DNA: TGTGCCAGCAGCTTAATGGTAGGCGGGACCCTCAATGAGCAGTTCTTC. The V gene is TRBV11-2, the J gene TRBJ2-1; TRBD2 might be the D (6 bases). CDR1 is SGHAT and CDR2 is FQNNGV in the germline V gene. CDR3 size: 16 residues. V was shortened by 2 bases and J by 6 bases, with 17 bases between the two germline ends.

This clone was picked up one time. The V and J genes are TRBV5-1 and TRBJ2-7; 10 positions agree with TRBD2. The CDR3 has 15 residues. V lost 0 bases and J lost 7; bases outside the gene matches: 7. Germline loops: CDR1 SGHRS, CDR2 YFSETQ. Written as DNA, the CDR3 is TGCGCCAGCAGCTTGGCCGTCCTAGCGGGAGAGGAGCAGTACTTC. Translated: CASSLAVLAGEEQYF.

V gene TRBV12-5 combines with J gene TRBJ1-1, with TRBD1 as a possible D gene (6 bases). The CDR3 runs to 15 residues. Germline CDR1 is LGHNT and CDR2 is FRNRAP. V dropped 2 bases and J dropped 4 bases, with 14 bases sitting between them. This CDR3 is CASGLTTTGRTEAFF. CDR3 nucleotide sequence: TGTGCTAGTGGTTTGACCACGACAGGACGCACTGAAGCTTTCTTT.

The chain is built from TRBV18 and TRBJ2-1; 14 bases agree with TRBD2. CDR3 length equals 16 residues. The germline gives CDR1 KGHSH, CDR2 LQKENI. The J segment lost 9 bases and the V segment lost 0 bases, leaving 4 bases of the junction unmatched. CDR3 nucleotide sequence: TGTGCCAGCTCACCACCGGGACTAGCGGGAGCGATTGAGCAGTTCTTC. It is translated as CASSPPGLAGAIEQFF.

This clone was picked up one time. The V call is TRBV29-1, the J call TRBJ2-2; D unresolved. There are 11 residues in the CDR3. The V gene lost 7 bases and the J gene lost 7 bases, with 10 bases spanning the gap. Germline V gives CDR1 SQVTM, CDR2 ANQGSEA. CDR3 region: CSGDYHGELFF. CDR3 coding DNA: TGCAGCGGGGATTATCACGGGGAGCTGTTTTTT.